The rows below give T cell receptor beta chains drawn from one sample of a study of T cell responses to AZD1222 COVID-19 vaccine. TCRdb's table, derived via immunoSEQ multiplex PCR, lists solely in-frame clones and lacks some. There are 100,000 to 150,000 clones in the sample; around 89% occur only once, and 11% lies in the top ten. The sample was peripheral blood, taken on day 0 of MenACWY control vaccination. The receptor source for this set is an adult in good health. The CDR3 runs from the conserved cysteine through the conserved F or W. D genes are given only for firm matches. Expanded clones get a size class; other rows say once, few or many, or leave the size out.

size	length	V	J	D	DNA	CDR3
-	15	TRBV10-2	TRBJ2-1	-	TGCGCCAGCAGCCGGCGACAAGCTACCTACAATGAGCAGTTCTTC	CASSRRQATYNEQFF
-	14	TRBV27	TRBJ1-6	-	TGTGCCAGCAAGATAGGCAAGGACCAGTCACCCCTCCACTTT	CASKIGKDQSPLHF
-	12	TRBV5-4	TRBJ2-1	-	TGTGCCAGCAGCTTAGCCCACAATGAGCAGTTCTTC	CASSLAHNEQFF
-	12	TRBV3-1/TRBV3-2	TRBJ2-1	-	TGTGCCAGCAGCGCCATCTCTAATGAGCAGTTCTTC	CASSAISNEQFF
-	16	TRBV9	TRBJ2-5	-	TGTGCCAGCAGCGTAATAGGGGGAGGGGGACAAGAGACCCAGTACTTC	CASSVIGGGGQETQYF
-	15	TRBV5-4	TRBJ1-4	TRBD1	TGTGCCAGCAGCGAGAGGACAGGGGCTAATGAAAAACTGTTTTTT	CASSERTGANEKLFF
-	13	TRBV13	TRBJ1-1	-	TGTGCCAGCAAGGGCTATATCGGGACTGAAGCTTTCTTT	CASKGYIGTEAFF
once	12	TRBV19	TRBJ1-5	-	TGTGCCAGTCTCGGGGGAAGTCAGCCCCAGCATTTT	CASLGGSQPQHF
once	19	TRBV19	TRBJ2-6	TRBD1	TGTGCCAGTAGCGGACCGGGACAGGGCCTCCGCTCTGGGGCCAACGTCCTGACTTTC	CASSGPGQGLRSGANVLTF
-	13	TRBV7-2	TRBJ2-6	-	TGTGCCAGCAGCTTAGCTGACTTTTTCTTCCTGACTTTC	CASSLADFFFLTF
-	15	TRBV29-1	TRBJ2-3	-	TGCAGCGTTGAAAGAGCTCAGGGGCGGTCAGATACGCAGTATTTT	CSVERAQGRSDTQYF
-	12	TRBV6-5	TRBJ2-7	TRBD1	TGTGCCAGCAGGGGACAGGGTCCCGAGCAGTACTTC	CASRGQGPEQYF
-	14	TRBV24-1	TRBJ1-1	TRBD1	TGTGCCACCAGTGATCCCCGGACAGGGACTGAAGCTTTCTTT	CATSDPRTGTEAFF
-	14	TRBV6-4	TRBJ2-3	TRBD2	TGTGCCAGCAGTTGGACTAGCTCTTCAGATACGCAGTATTTT	CASSWTSSSDTQYF
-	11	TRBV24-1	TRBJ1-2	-	TGTGCCACCAGTGATCATTATGGCTACACCTTC	CATSDHYGYTF
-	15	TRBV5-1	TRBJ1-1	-	TGCGCCAGCAGCTTGGATCCAGGCCTGAACACTGAAGCTTTCTTT	CASSLDPGLNTEAFF
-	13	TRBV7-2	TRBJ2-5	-	TGTGCCAGCAGCTGGAAGCCTAGGGAGACCCAGTACTTC	CASSWKPRETQYF
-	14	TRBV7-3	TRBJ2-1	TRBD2	TGTGCCAGCAGCCGGACTAGCGGGAACAATGAGCAGTTCTTC	CASSRTSGNNEQFF
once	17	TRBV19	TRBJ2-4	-	TGTGCCAGTAGTATATCCCTAGCGAACAGGGCCAAAAACATTCAGTACTTC	CASSISLANRAKNIQYF
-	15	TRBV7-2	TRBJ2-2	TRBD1	TGTGCCAGCAGCCCGAGACAGGGGTATGCCGGGGAGCTGTTTTTT	CASSPRQGYAGELFF
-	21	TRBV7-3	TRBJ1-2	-	TGTGCCAGCAGCTTAATATGCGGGTTACAGAAGGTGTGGGAAGCTAACTATGGCTACACCTTC	CASSLICGLQKVWEANYGYTF
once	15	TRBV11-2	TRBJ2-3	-	TGTGCCAGCAGCTCCTACAAGGGTACGACAGATACGCAGTATTTT	CASSSYKGTTDTQYF
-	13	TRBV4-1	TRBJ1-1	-	TGCGCCAGCAGCCAAGGGGGAGTCACTGAAGCTTTCTTT	CASSQGGVTEAFF
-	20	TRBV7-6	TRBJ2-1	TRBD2	TGTGCCAGCAGCTTAACGGGCGGGACTAGCGGGCTGAGCTCCTACAATGAGCAGTTCTTC	CASSLTGGTSGLSSYNEQFF
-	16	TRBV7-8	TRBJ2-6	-	TGTGCCAGCAGCACAGGGGGGGCAGGTGGGGCCAACGTCCTGACTTTC	CASSTGGAGGANVLTF
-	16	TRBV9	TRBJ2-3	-	TGTGCCAGCAGCCCTTCTTTAGCTTCGCGGACAGATACGCAGTATTTT	CASSPSLASRTDTQYF
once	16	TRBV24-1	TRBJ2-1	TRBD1	TGTGCCACCAGTGATTTGAGGACAGGGACATACAATGAGCAGTTCTTC	CATSDLRTGTYNEQFF
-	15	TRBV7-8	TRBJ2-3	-	TGTGCCAGCAGCTTATACGGGGACCTCACAGATACGCAGTATTTT	CASSLYGDLTDTQYF
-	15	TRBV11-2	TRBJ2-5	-	TGTGCCAGCAGCATGCGATTTGGTAGGGGGGAGACCCAGTACTTC	CASSMRFGRGETQYF
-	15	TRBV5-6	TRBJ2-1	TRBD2	TGTGCCAGCAGCTCCGGGACTACCGTTTACAATGAGCAGTTCTTC	CASSSGTTVYNEQFF
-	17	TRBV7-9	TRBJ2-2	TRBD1	TGTGCCAGCACCTTCCCGACAGGACAGGGAGGCACCGGGGAGCTGTTTTTT	CASTFPTGQGGTGELFF
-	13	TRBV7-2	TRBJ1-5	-	TGTGCCAGCAGCCCGCAGGGGAATCAGCCCCAGCATTTT	CASSPQGNQPQHF
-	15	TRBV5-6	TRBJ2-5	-	TGTGCCAGCAGCCCCCGGTGGGGGGCCCGAGAGACCCAGTACTTC	CASSPRWGARETQYF